This record concerns one T cell receptor beta chain sequence. Antigen specificity is unknown. Vbeta (60) and Jbeta (13) primers were used in the PCR. TCRdb keeps only in-frame clones here, not all; method: immunoSEQ multiplex PCR. The sample's table shows about 31,000 clones. This entry belongs to a study of cytomegalovirus exposure and HLA in healthy donors. Trimming took 5 bases from V and 1 from J, leaving 11 bases between them. From germline, CDR1 is SGHTA and CDR2 FQGNSA. The CDR3 is 15 residues long. Study-level findings and limits: Cytomegalovirus association was assigned to 170 or so TCR beta chains. Some public TCRs appeared in many individuals, while most sequences were rare. Reports described diagnosis of cytomegalovirus status by the classifier as highly specific and sensitive.

The sequencing input was PBMCs. The chain has TRBV7-2 and TRBJ2-2; TRBD2 might be the D (7 bases). The sequence was collected from a female donor in good health and CMV-seronegative. CDR3 region: CASSRGGVNTGELFF. CDR3 in DNA: TGTGCCAGCAGCCGAGGGGGGGTGAACACCGGGGAGCTGTTTTTT.